This T cell receptor (beta chain) appears in the sequencing data of a study of T cell responses to AZD1222 COVID-19 vaccine (dated by TCRdb to about 2021). Some background on the complete study: AZD1222 recipients with second doses at about 4 weeks or about 12 weeks were pooled, because spike-specific TCR depth and breadth did not differ between schedules. A total of more than 230 trial participants underwent TCR sequencing, of whom nearly 210 received two doses of AZD1222 and around 26 received two doses of the MenACWY control vaccine. Trial participants were enrolled by age into subgroups of 18-55, 56-69 and 70-plus years, and around 150, 28 and 57 TCR-sequenced participants, respectively, were included in these subgroups.

The germline V and J ends show losses of 5 bases and 6 bases respectively, and no gene match explains 2 bases of the junction. Reading the germline V gene (reference sequence) gives CDR1 LNHDA and CDR2 SQIVND. From cysteine to phenylalanine, the CDR3 is 12 amino acids long. The only DNA kept is the CDR3, 36 bases in frame from the first base. The CDR3 regions of human TCRbeta chains were subjected to immunosequencing. The source study handled its data this way. Repertoire TCRs were matched against a reference library of SARS-CoV-2-specific TCRs generated with the MIRA antigen-specificity platform. Breadth was defined as the fraction of unique TCRs that were SARS-CoV-2-associated. Depth was defined as the fraction of total T cells that were SARS-CoV-2-associated. Each spike-specific TCR was assigned to its reactive spike region and to a CD4 or CD8 class using the MIRA data. Log10-transformed breadth and depth values were compared by one-way ANOVA with Sidak's multiple comparisons tests. TCRdb stores this immuneACCESS table with in-frame sequences only. Part of the clones is absent; in the studies checked, under half of the shortfall reflects unresolved V genes, and no reason is known for the rest. That table is the source of V, J and clone size, and D and trimming were worked out from the DNA. Counted in this sample were tens of thousands of clones; under 95% of them appeared once. The top ten clonotypes cover roughly 4.9% of the sample.

Broad study findings and their caveats: Because no day 14 peak-response samples were available, the repertoires could be characterized only after the peak T cell response. Conclusions about previously exposed vaccinees were limited because only six AZD1222 recipients were SARS-CoV-2 seropositive at baseline. After two AZD1222 doses, both the breadth and the depth of spike-specific TCRs were significantly higher than at day 0 and than in MenACWY recipients. The whole spike protein was spanned by vaccine-associated CD4 TCRs, and dominant responses were seen in regions 160-218 and 743-854. Reportedly, almost half of the unique spike-specific TCRs recognized epitopes lying outside the regions that are mutated in the B.1.351 and B.1.1.7 variants. Most participants were white British and females outnumbered males, and the authors suggested that clonal diversity may have been underestimated. The 56-69-year group was small, and its depth increase did not reach significance, likely because of low power.

About this clone: The target of this receptor is not known. The sample holds no much larger clone one base away, and base qualities are not on file.

The sample's time point, from its label and the paper: baseline before first vaccination. Vaccinee samples came from UK trials COV001 and COV002, including a single-blind randomized controlled phase 2/3 trial of AZD1222 (ChAdOx1 nCoV-19) in healthy adults. For TCRbeta chain sequencing, PBMC samples from trial participants were taken at day 0 and at day 28 after the second dose. The clonotype originates from an adult in good health. The material sequenced was peripheral blood, taken on day 0 of AZD1222 vaccination. The chain couples TRBV19 to TRBJ2-7; 9 bases in the junction line up with TRBD1. The CDR3 reads CASSDRGIEQYF. The DNA sequence follows: TGTGCCAGTAGTGACAGGGGGATCGAGCAGTACTTC.